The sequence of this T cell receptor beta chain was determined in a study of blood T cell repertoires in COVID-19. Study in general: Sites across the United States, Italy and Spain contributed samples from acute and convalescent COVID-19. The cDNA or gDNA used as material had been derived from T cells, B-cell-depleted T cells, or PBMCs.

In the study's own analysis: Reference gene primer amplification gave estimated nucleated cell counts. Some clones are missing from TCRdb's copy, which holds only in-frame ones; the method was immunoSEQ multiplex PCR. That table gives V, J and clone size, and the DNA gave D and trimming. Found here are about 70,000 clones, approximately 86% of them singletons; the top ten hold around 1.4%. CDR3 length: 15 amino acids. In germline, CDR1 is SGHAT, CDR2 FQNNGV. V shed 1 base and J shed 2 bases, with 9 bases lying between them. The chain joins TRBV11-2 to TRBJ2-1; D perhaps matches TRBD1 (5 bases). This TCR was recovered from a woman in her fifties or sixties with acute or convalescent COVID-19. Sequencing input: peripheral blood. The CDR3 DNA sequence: TGTGCCAGCAGCTTAGGATCCAGGGCCTACAATGAGCAGTTCTTC. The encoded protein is CASSLGSRAYNEQFF.